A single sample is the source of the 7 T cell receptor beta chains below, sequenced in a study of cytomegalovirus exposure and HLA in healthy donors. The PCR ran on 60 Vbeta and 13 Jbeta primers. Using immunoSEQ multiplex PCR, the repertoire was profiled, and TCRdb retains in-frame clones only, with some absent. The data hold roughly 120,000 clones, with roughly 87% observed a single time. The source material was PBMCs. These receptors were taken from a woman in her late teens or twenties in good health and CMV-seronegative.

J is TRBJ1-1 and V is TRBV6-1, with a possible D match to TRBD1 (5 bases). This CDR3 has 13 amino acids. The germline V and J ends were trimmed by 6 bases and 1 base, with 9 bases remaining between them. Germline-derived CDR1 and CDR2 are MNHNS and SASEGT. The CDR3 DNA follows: TGTGCCAGCAGAGGCACAGGGAACACTGAAGCTTTCTTT. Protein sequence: CASRGTGNTEAFF.

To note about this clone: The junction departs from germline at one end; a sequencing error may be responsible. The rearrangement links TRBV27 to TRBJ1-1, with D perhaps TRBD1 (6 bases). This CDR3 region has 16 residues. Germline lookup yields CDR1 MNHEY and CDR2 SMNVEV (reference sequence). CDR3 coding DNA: TGTGCCAGCAGTGTATCCCTCGGACAGCTGAACACTGAAGCTTTCTTT. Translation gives CASSVSLGQLNTEAFF.

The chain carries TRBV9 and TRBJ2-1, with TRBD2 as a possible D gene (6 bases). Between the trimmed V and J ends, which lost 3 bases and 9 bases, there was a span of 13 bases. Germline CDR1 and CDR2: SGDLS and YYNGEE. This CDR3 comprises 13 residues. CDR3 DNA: TGTGCCAGCAGCGCAAGGTGGAGGGGTGAGCAGTTCTTC. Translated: CASSARWRGEQFF.

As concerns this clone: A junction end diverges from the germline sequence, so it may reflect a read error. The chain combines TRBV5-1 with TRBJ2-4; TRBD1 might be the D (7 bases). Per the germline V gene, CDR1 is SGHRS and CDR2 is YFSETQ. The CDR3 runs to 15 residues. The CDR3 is CASSPGGIAKNSQYF. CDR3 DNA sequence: TGCGCCAGCAGCCCAGGGGGGATAGCCAAAAACAGTCAGTACTTC.

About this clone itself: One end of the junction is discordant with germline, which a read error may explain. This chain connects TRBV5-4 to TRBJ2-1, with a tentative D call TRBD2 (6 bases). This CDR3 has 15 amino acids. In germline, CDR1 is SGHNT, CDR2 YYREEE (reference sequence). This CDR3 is CASSLGLAGLDEQFF. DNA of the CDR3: TGTGCCAGCAGTTTGGGCCTGGCGGGGCTCGATGAGCAGTTCTTC.

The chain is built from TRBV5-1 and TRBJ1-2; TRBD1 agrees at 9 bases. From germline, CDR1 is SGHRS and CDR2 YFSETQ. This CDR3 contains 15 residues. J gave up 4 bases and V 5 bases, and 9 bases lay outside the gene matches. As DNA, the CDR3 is TGCGCCAGCAGTTATTTAACAGGGGGCGCCTATGGCTACACCTTC. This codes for CASSYLTGGAYGYTF.

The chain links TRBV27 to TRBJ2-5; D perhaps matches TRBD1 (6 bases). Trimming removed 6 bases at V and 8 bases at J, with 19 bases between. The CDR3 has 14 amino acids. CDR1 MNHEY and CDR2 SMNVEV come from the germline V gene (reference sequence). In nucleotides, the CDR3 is TGTGCCAGCAGCCTTACCGGGGACATTGAAACCCAGTACTTC. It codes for CASSLTGDIETQYF.